The next 12 T cell receptor beta chains were all read from a single sample in a study of CD8 T cells in ankylosing spondylitis listed by TCRdb under 2017. The library was generated by 5' RACE. The instrument given in TCRdb is Illumina HiSeq 2500. TCRdb reprocessing: public reads trimmed at Q25 with fastp, clones called with MiXCR, in-frame beta chains kept. All rows with the same CDR3 protein become a single entry with the most common DNA and genes. The sample has some 180,000 distinct CDR3 sequences on record, 18% of them singletons. The ten biggest clones cover roughly 4.5% of the sample. Sequenced material: blood, either unsorted or a sorted T cell fraction (not recorded which). The receptors stem from a male donor between 5 and 35 years old with ankylosing spondylitis or in good health (not recorded which). Donor details come from another sample of the same person, matched by shared clones.

This clonotype was recorded at least ten times. The chain employs TRBV4-2 and TRBJ2-2; 8 bases match TRBD2. V was pared by 1 base and J by 4 bases, with 5 bases of the junction left unmatched. Germline V gene lookup returns CDR1 LGHNA and CDR2 YNFKEQ. The CDR3 loop spans 16 amino acids. CDR3 DNA sequence: TGTGCCAGCAGCCAAGTTATAACTAGCGGCACCGGGGAGCTGTTTTTT. Residues: CASSQVITSGTGELFF.

This clonotype was picked up many times. The rearrangement joins TRBV7-2 to TRBJ1-4; D possibly corresponds to TRBD1 (5 bases). CDR3 size: 13 residues. V was clipped by 5 bases and J by 8 bases, with 12 bases between them. Germline values: CDR1 SGHTA, CDR2 FQGNSA. The CDR3 bases are TGTGCCAGCAGCCCAACAGGCGAGGAAAAACTGTTTTTT. Residues: CASSPTGEEKLFF.

This clonotype was seen many times. The V gene is TRBV7-2, the J gene TRBJ1-4; D gene unclear. V lost 2 bases and J 3 bases, leaving 16 bases between the germline ends. Germline lookup yields CDR1 SGHTA and CDR2 FQGNSA. The length of the CDR3 is 17 residues. The CDR3 nucleotides read TGTGCCAGCAGCTTAAATCCCCTCCGGGCTTCTAATGAAAAACTGTTTTTT. It is translated as CASSLNPLRASNEKLFF. The full variable domain, with the rest looked up from reference TRBV7-2 and TRBJ1-4, is GAGVSQSPSNKVTEKGKDVELRCDPISGHTALYWYRQSLGQGLEFLIYFQGNSAPDKSGLPSDRFSAERTGGSVSTLTIQRTQQEDSAVYLCASSLNPLRASNEKLFFGSGTQLSVL.

In this sample, this clonotype turned up many times. The chain combines TRBV5-1 with TRBJ2-6; D call uncertain. The CDR3 is 14 residues long. V was shortened by 2 bases and J by 6 bases, with 9 bases between the two germline ends. Germline V CDR1 and CDR2: SGHRS, YFSETQ. CDR3 coding DNA: TGCGCCAGCAGCTTCTCCAGTGAGGCCAACGTCCTGACTTTC. It is translated as CASSFSSEANVLTF.

This clonotype was counted many times. The genes are TRBV12-3 or TRBV12-4 and TRBJ1-2; no firm D call. Trimming pared 3 bases from V and 2 bases from J, leaving 10 bases between. This CDR3 is 14 amino acids long. The CDR3 sequence: CASSFDGLNYGYTF. Here the CDR3 DNA reads TGTGCCAGCAGTTTTGACGGACTAAACTATGGCTACACCTTC.

This clonotype came up many times. The V and J genes are TRBV7-2 and TRBJ2-3, with TRBD1 matching 7 bases. Germline CDR1 reads SGHTA; CDR2 reads FQGNSA. This CDR3 spans 14 amino acids. The V segment lost 5 bases and the J segment 2 bases; nucleotides outside the gene matches: 4. CDR3 sequence reads: CASSPGQLTDTQYF. The CDR3 DNA reads as TGTGCCAGCAGCCCGGGACAGCTCACAGATACGCAGTATTTT.

This clonotype came up many times. The CDR3 here is CASSLGLSRSYNEQFF. Here the CDR3 DNA reads TGTGCCAGCAGTTTAGGGCTGTCCCGCTCCTACAATGAGCAGTTCTTC. V usage is TRBV12-3 or TRBV12-4 and J usage is TRBJ2-1; D remains ambiguous. Trimming took 1 base from V and 0 from J, leaving 10 bases between them. CDR3 size: 16 residues.

This clonotype occurred many times. The V call is TRBV15, the J call TRBJ2-3; D remains unclear. V was clipped by 8 bases and J by 7 bases, with 7 bases between them. The CDR3 sequence is 10 residues long. CDR1 and CDR2 (germline): LNHNV, YYDKDF (reference sequence). This CDR3 is CATCPYTQYF. CDR3 nucleotide sequence: TGTGCCACCTGCCCTTATACGCAGTATTTT.

This clonotype occurred many times. This chain uses TRBV12-3 or TRBV12-4 with TRBJ1-4, with D perhaps matching TRBD1 (6 bases). Trimming shortened V by 4 bases and J by 3 bases, and 9 bases separated the two germline ends. This CDR3 is built from 14 residues. The CDR3 reads CASSYRVANEKLFF. DNA of the CDR3: TGTGCCAGCAGTTACAGGGTAGCTAATGAAAAACTGTTTTTT.

This chain uses TRBV5-1 with TRBJ2-7; 10 bases are shared with TRBD2. The V gene end was trimmed by 0 bases and the J gene end by 0 bases; junction bases not matched to a gene: 6. Per the germline V gene, CDR1 is SGHRS and CDR2 is YFSETQ. CDR3 length equals 17 residues. The CDR3 loop reads CASSLAPPSGSSYEQYV. The CDR3 DNA is TGCGCCAGCAGCTTGGCCCCTCCTAGCGGGAGCTCCTACGAGCAGTACGTC.

This clonotype was counted ten times or more. This chain links TRBV11-3 with TRBJ2-5; no reliable D call. The V gene lost 5 bases and the J gene lost 2 bases, with 15 bases spanning the gap. The CDR3 spans 15 residues. The germline V gene has CDR1 SGHNT and CDR2 YENEEA. In DNA form, the CDR3 reads TGTGCCAGCAGCCGAGGAACGGGTACTCAAGAGACCCAGTACTTC. Its protein product is CASSRGTGTQETQYF.

This clonotype was observed many times. V is TRBV3-1 and J is TRBJ2-1; D perhaps matches TRBD2 (6 bases). This CDR3 region has 17 residues. Trimming pared 1 base from V and 0 bases from J, leaving 13 bases between. The germline gives CDR1 LGHDT, CDR2 YNNKEL (reference sequence). The CDR3 DNA reads TGTGCCAGCAGCCAAGTGGTGGGGGGTAGCTCCTACAATGAGCAGTTCTTC. Translating it yields CASSQVVGGSSYNEQFF.